The clone carrying this T cell receptor (beta chain) was detected ten times or more. The observed sequence ends 3 residues before the CDR3 terminus, with the missing tail filled in from the germline J gene. The sample belongs to a study of T cell clonality in common variable immunodeficiency. The CDR3 runs 13 residues. The V gene lost 2 bases and the J gene lost 5 bases, with 7 bases spanning the gap. Looked up from germline, CDR1 is SGHKS and CDR2 is YYEKEE (reference sequence). Using immunoSEQ multiplex PCR, the repertoire was profiled, and TCRdb retains in-frame clones only, with some absent. The record shows about 64,000 clones for this sample, with no singletons present.

The receptor was isolated from a person aged 18 to 70 in good health. The rearrangement joins TRBV5-5 to TRBJ1-4, with unresolved D. Sample: peripheral blood mononuclear cells. CDR3 bases read: TGTGCCAGCAGCTTTCCCGGGAATGAAAAA. Protein product: CASSFPGNEK. The whole CDR3 protein is CASSFPGNEKLFF. The variable domain in full, with the rest retrieved from reference TRBV5-5 and TRBJ1-4, is DAGVTQSPTHLIKTRGQQVTLRCSPISGHKSVSWYQQVLGQGPQFIFQYYEKEERGRGNFPDRFSARQFPNYSSELNVNALLLGDSALYLCASSFPGNEKLFFGSGTQLSVL.